This T cell receptor beta chain was observed in a study of blood T cell repertoires in COVID-19. The repertoire was sequenced with immunoSEQ multiplex PCR; TCRdb's copy has only in-frame clones and lacks some. Of 250,000 to 350,000 clones listed, over 75% are singletons. Germline CDR1 reads SGHVS; CDR2 reads FNYEAQ. The V end lost 5 bases, the J end lost 6 bases, and 19 bases lay between the germline ends. The CDR3 totals 15 residues. The source of this sequence is a man between 18 and 29 years old with active or convalescent COVID-19. Material for sequencing was peripheral blood. The chain combines TRBV7-6 with TRBJ1-1; possible D gene TRBD1, 6 bases. CDR3 bases: TGTGCCAGCAGCCCGACGCCGCGGGGGCGGGCTGAAGCTTTCTTT. This gives the protein CASSPTPRGRAEAFF. Drawing the rest from reference TRBV7-6 and TRBJ1-1, the complete variable domain is GAGVSQSPRYKVTKRGQDVALRCDPISGHVSLYWYRQALGQGPEFLTYFNYEAQQDKSGLPNDRFSAERPEGSISTLTIQRTEQRDSAMYRCASSPTPRGRAEAFFGQGTRLTVV.